These T cell receptor beta chains were read from a single sample in a study of T cells in Graves' hyperthyroidism and ophthalmopathy. From the multiplex PCR reads, TCRdb called clonotypes with MiXCR, one entry per CDR3 protein. The sample records approximately 610,000 distinct CDR3 sequences, roughly 15% being singletons. Material for sequencing was blood. Receptors originate from a woman aged 40 to 49 with Graves' ophthalmopathy. CDR3s include the opening cysteine and the closing phenylalanine or tryptophan. A D gene is named only where the DNA matches it firmly. The listing skips clone size in some rows; elsewhere it reads once, few, many or a size class.

D gene,clone size,J gene,V gene,CDR3 DNA,CDR3 protein
NA,NA,TRBJ2-7,TRBV28,TGTGCCAGCAGGGCCGGGCTCCAGAGCGAGCAGTACTTC,CASRAGLQSEQYF
NA,many,TRBJ2-2,TRBV20-1,TGCAGTGCTAGTCGAGGGGAAGGATCCGGGGAGCTGTTTTTT,CSASRGEGSGELFF
NA,many,TRBJ1-2,TRBV7-2,TGTGCCAGCAGTCTGGGCCAGGGGAGAGGCTACACCTTC,CASSLGQGRGYTF
NA,many,TRBJ2-7,TRBV6-2/TRBV6-3,TGTGCCAGCAAGCCGGCCAGCTACGAGCAGTACTTC,CASKPASYEQYF
NA,many,TRBJ2-2,TRBV5-6,TGTGCCAGTCAATTAGCGTCATTAGGGAACACCGGGGAGCTGTTTTTT,CASQLASLGNTGELFF
NA,few,TRBJ1-1,TRBV27,TGTGCCAGCAGTTTATTAAGGGGAGCATCTGAAGCTTTCTTT,CASSLLRGASEAFF
TRBD2,NA,TRBJ2-7,TRBV7-3,TGTGCCAGCAGCTTAAGCAGCGGGAGGACTGAGCAGTACTTC,CASSLSSGRTEQYF
NA,many,TRBJ1-1,TRBV6-1,TGTGCCAGCAGAGTATACGGGGCAGACACTGAAGCTTTCTTT,CASRVYGADTEAFF
NA,NA,TRBJ2-3,TRBV29-1,TGCAGCGTTGGTGGCGGGATTGAGTCAGATACGCAGTATTTT,CSVGGGIESDTQYF
NA,many,TRBJ1-2,TRBV7-2,TGTGCCAGCAGCTTCGCGGACGGGCCTAACTATGGCTACACCTTC,CASSFADGPNYGYTF
TRBD1,many,TRBJ2-7,TRBV28,TGTGCCAGTTCCACCGGGACAGGGGTTGAGCAGTACTTC,CASSTGTGVEQYF
NA,NA,TRBJ1-1,TRBV5-1,TGCGCCAGCAGCTTGGTTCCAGGGACCGACACTGAAGCTTTCTTT,CASSLVPGTDTEAFF
NA,many,TRBJ1-1,TRBV6-5,TGTGCCAGCAGTTACGGCGAAGGAGCTGAAGCTTTCTTT,CASSYGEGAEAFF